The rows below give T cell receptor beta chains drawn from one sample of a study of shared clonotypes between healthy human individuals. The data were produced by immunoSEQ multiplex PCR, yet TCRdb's version contains in-frame clones alone and is incomplete. The table includes around 990,000 clones, 77% detected once. What was sequenced was memory CD4+ T cells from PBMCs. The receptors originated from a man aged 18-30 years in good health. Some clones in this sample may be carry-over from other donors' samples. CDR3s leave out the opening cysteine and the closing phenylalanine or tryptophan. The size field is filled for only some rows; it gives once, few, many or a size class.

V	J	size	CDR3
TRBV6-6	TRBJ1-2	once	ASRLSPGTAFYGYT
TRBV2	TRBJ1-5	.	ASTSLGLGDQPQH
TRBV7-9	TRBJ2-5	many	ASSSRTLAGGETQY
TRBV5-4	TRBJ2-7	.	ASSFWQGSYEQY
TRBV29-1	TRBJ1-3	.	SVGRDTSGNTIY
TRBV6-6	TRBJ1-3	.	ASSYGRGNTGNTIY
TRBV30	TRBJ2-7	.	AWSASGGEQY
TRBV6-1	TRBJ2-2	.	ASRVGGPGGELF
TRBV20-1	TRBJ2-3	.	SASSPDTQY
TRBV4-1	TRBJ2-7	once	ASSRTGDEQY
TRBV5-6	TRBJ1-2	.	ASSSTGGIYYGYT
TRBV2	TRBJ1-4	once	ASSARLQSNEKLF
TRBV29-1	TRBJ2-1	.	SVEKGSSYNEQF
TRBV14	TRBJ1-4	few	ASSQRRRNEKLF
TRBV29-1	TRBJ1-4	.	SVQQAPQEKLF
TRBV4-3	TRBJ2-7	once	ASSQDWGTSGYEQY
TRBV28	TRBJ2-1	.	ASRSGNSYNEQF
TRBV7-2	TRBJ2-2	.	ASSSMMAGELF
TRBV5-6	TRBJ2-7	.	ASSIGRGSHEQY
TRBV9	TRBJ2-7	.	ASSVGAQPGLYEQY